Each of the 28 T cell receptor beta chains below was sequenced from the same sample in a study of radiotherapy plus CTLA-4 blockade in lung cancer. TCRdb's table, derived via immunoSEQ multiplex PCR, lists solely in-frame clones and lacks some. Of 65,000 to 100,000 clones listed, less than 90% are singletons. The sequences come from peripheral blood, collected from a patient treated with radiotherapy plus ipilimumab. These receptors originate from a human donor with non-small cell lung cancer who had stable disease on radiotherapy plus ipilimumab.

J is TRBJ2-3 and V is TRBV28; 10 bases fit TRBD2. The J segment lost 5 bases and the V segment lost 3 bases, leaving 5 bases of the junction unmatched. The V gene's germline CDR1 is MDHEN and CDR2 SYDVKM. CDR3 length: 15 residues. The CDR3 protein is CASSFSSGGVDTQYF. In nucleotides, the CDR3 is TGTGCCAGCAGTTTCTCTAGCGGGGGAGTAGATACGCAGTATTTT.

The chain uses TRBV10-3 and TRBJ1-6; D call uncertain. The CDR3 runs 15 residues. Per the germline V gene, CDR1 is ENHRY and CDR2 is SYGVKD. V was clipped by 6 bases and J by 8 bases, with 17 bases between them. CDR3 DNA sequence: TGTGCCATCAGAGATCCGGGAGAAGGCGATTCACCCCTCCACTTT. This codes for CAIRDPGEGDSPLHF.

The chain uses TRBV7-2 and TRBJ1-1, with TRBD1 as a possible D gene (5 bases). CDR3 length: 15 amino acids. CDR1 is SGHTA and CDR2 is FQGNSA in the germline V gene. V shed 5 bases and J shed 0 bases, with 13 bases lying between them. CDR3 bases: TGTGCCAGCAGCCCCTGGGAGGGGTTGAACACTGAAGCTTTCTTT. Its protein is CASSPWEGLNTEAFF.

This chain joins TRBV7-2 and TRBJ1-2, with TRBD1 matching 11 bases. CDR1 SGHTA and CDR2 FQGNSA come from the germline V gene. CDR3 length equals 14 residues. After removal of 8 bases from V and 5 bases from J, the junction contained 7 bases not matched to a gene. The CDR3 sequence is CASALGQGDYGYTF. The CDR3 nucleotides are TGTGCCAGCGCTCTGGGACAGGGGGATTATGGCTACACCTTC.

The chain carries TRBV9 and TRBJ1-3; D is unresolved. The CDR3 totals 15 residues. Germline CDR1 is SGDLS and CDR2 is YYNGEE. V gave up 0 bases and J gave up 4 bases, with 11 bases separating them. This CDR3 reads CASSVAAPSGNTIYF. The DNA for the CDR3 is TGTGCCAGCAGCGTAGCTGCCCCCTCCGGAAACACCATATATTTT.

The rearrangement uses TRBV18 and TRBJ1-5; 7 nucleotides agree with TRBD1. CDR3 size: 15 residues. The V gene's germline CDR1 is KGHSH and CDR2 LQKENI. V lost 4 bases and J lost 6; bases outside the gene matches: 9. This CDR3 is CASSLGTVNAQPQHF. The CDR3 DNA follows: TGTGCCAGCTCACTCGGGACAGTCAACGCTCAGCCCCAGCATTTT.

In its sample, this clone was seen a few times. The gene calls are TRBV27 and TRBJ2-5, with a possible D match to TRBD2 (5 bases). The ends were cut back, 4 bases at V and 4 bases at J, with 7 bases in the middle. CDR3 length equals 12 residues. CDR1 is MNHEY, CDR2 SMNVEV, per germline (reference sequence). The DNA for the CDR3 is TGTGCCAGCAGTTCTAGCAGAGAGACCCAGTACTTC. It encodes CASSSSRETQYF.

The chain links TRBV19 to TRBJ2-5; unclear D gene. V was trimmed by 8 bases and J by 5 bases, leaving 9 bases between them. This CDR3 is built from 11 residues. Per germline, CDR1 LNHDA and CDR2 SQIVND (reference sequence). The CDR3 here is CASGPRETQYF. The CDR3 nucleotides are TGTGCCAGTGGACCACGCGAGACCCAGTACTTC.

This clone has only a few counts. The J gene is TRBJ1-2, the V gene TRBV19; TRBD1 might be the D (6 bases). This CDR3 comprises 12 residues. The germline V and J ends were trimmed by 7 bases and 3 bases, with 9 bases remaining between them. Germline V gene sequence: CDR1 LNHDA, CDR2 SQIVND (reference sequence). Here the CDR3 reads CASTRTDYGYTF. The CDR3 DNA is TGTGCCAGTACCCGGACAGACTATGGCTACACCTTC.

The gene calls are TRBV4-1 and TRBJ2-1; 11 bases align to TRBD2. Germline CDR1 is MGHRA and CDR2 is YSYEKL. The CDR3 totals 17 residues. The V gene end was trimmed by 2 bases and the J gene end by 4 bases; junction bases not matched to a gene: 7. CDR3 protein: CASSQKEGTSGYNEQFF. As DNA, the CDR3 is TGCGCCAGCAGCCAAAAGGAGGGGACTAGCGGTTACAATGAGCAGTTCTTC.

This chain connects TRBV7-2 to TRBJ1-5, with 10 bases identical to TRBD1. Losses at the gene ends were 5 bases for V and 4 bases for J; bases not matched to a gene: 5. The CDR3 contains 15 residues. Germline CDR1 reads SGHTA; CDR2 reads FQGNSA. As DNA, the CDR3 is TGTGCCAGCAGCCGGACAGGGGGATCGAATCAGCCCCAGCATTTT. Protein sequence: CASSRTGGSNQPQHF.

DNA of the CDR3: TGTGCCAGCAGTGAAGCTACTCAGACCGGACAGGGTGGCTACACCTTC. Amino acid sequence: CASSEATQTGQGGYTF. This chain joins TRBV6-1 and TRBJ1-2; 8 nucleotides line up with TRBD1. J gave up 7 bases and V 0 bases, and 10 bases lay outside the gene matches. Germline V gene sequence: CDR1 MNHNS, CDR2 SASEGT. The CDR3 covers 16 residues.

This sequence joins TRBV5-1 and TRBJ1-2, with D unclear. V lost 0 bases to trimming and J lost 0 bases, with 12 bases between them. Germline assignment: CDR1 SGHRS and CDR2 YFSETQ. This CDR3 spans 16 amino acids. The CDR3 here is CASSLEGVIPNYGYTF. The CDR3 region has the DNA TGCGCCAGCAGCTTGGAGGGAGTCATCCCTAACTATGGCTACACCTTC. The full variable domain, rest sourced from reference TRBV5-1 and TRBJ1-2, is KAGVTQTPRYLIKTRGQQVTLSCSPISGHRSVSWYQQTPGQGLQFLFEYFSETQRNKGNFPGRFSGRQFSNSRSEMNVSTLELGDSALYLCASSLEGVIPNYGYTFGSGTRLTVV.

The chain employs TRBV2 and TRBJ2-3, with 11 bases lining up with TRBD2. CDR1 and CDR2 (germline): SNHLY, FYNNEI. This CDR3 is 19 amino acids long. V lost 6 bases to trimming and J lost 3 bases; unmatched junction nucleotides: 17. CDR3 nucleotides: TGTGCCAGCAGCAAACTAGCGGGAGAGGGTCCCGCGAGGACAGATACGCAGTATTTT. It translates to CASSKLAGEGPARTDTQYF.

The CDR3 DNA follows: TGTGCCAGCAAGGCGGGAGGGCCGAGGAACAATGAGCAGTTCTTC. Protein product: CASKAGGPRNNEQFF. The chain is built from TRBV28 and TRBJ2-1; TRBD2 agrees at 9 bases. The CDR3 contains 15 residues. V shed 7 bases and J 5 bases; nucleotides not matched to a gene: 9. Germline V gene lookup returns CDR1 MDHEN and CDR2 SYDVKM.

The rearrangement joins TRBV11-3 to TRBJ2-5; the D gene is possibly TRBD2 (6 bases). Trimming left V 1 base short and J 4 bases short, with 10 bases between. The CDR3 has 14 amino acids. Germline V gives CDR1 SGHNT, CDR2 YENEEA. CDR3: CASSLGSEGETQYF. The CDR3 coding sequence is TGTGCCAGCAGCTTAGGCTCGGAGGGAGAGACCCAGTACTTC.

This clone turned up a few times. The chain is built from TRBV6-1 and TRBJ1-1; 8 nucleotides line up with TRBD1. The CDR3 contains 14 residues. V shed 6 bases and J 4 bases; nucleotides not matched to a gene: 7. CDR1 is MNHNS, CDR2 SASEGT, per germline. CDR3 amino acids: CASSDRGKGTEAFF. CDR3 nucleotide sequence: TGTGCCAGCAGCGACAGGGGTAAGGGCACTGAAGCTTTCTTT.

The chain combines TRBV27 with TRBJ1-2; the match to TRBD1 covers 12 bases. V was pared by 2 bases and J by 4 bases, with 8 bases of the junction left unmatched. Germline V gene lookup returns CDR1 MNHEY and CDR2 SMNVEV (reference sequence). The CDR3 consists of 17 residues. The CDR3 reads CASSLISGTGGGYGYTF. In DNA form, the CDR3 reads TGTGCCAGCAGTTTAATCTCTGGGACAGGGGGCGGCTATGGCTACACCTTC.

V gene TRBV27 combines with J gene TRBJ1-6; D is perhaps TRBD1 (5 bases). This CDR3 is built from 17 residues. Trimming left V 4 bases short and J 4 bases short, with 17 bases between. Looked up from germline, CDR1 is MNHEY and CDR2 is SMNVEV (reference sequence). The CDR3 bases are TGTGCCAGCAGTTCGGGGACGGGCCCCTCGTATAATTCACCCCTCCACTTT. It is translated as CASSSGTGPSYNSPLHF.

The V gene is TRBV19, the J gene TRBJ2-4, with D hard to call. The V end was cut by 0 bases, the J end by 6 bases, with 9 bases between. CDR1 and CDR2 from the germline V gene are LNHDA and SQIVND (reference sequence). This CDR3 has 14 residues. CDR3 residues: CASSIDRPANIQYF. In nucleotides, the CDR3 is TGTGCCAGTAGTATAGATCGGCCAGCAAACATTCAGTACTTC.

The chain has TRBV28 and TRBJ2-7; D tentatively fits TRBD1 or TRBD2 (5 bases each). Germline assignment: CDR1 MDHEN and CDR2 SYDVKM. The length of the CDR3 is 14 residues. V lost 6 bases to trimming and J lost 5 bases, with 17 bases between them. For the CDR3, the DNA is TGTGCCAGCAGGATAGGACACCTAGCAAACGAGCAGTACTTC. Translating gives CASRIGHLANEQYF.

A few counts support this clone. In DNA form, the CDR3 reads TGTGCCAGCTCACCGAGGACATTGGACACTGAAGCTTTCTTT. It encodes CASSPRTLDTEAFF. This chain joins TRBV18 and TRBJ1-1; perhaps TRBD1 as D (5 bases). Trimming stripped 3 bases from V and 3 bases from J, with 11 bases between. The germline V gene encodes CDR1 KGHSH and CDR2 LQKENI. The CDR3 has 14 residues.

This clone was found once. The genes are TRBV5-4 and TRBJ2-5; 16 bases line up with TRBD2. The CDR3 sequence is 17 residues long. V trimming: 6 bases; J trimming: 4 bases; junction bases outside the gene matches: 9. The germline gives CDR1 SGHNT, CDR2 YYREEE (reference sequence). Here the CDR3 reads CASNRGLAGGPSETQYF. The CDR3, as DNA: TGTGCCAGCAACCGGGGACTAGCGGGGGGGCCGTCAGAGACCCAGTACTTC.

The CDR3 loop is CASSLDGETQFF. The CDR3 DNA reads as TGTGCCAGCAGCTTGGACGGGGAGACACAGTTCTTC. V usage is TRBV5-4 and J usage is TRBJ2-1; possibly TRBD2 for D (5 bases). The ends were cut back, 0 bases at V and 13 bases at J, with 11 bases in the middle. The CDR3 consists of 12 residues. The germline V gene encodes CDR1 SGHNT and CDR2 YYREEE (reference sequence). The full variable domain, its missing parts supplied by reference TRBV5-4 and TRBJ2-1, is ETGVTQSPTHLIKTRGQQVTLRCSSQSGHNTVSWYQQALGQGPQFIFQYYREEENGRGNFPPRFSGLQFPNYSSELNVNALELDDSALYLCASSLDGETQFFGPGTRLTVL.

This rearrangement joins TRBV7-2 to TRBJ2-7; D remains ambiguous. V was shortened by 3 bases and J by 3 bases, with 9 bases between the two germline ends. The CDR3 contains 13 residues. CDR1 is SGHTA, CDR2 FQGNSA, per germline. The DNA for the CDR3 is TGTGCCAGCAGCTTGCGTCAGGTCTACGAGCAGTACTTC. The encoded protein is CASSLRQVYEQYF. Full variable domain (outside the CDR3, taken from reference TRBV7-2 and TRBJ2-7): GAGVSQSPSNKVTEKGKDVELRCDPISGHTALYWYRQSLGQGLEFLIYFQGNSAPDKSGLPSDRFSAERTGGSVSTLTIQRTQQEDSAVYLCASSLRQVYEQYFGPGTRLTVT.

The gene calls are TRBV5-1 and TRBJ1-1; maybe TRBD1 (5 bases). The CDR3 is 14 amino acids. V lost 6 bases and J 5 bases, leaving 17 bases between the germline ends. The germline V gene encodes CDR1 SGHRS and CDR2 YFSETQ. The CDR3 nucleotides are TGCGCCAGCACCCTGACAGTAACGGCGACTGAAGCTTTCTTT. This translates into CASTLTVTATEAFF.

The DNA for the CDR3 is TGTGCCAGCAGCTCCCGGGACGTATACAATGAGCAGTTCTTC. Translating it yields CASSSRDVYNEQFF. This chain connects TRBV7-6 to TRBJ2-1; D might be TRBD1 or TRBD2, each matching 5 bases. The V end lost 4 bases, the J end lost 4 bases, and 11 bases lay between the germline ends. Germline loops: CDR1 SGHVS, CDR2 FNYEAQ. The CDR3 is 14 residues long.

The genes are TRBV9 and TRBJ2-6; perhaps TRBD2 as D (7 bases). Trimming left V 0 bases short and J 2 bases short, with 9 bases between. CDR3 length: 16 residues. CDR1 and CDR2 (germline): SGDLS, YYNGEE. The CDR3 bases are TGTGCCAGCAGCGTAGCGGGGGGCACTGGGGCCAACGTCCTGACTTTC. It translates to CASSVAGGTGANVLTF.